This T cell receptor (beta chain) was captured in a study of cytomegalovirus exposure and HLA in healthy donors. In the PCR, 60 Vbeta and 13 Jbeta primers were used. Sequencing was performed with immunoSEQ multiplex PCR; in TCRdb, only in-frame clones are kept and a portion is missing. The specimen's table records about 200,000 clones. Study observations and caveats: Rare sequences made up most TCRs, while some public TCRs were found in many donors.

As to this clone: Its specificity is not known.

Germline values: CDR1 MNHNS, CDR2 SASEGT. This CDR3 has 11 amino acids. The V and J ends lost 2 bases and 9 bases respectively, with 8 bases between them. The sequence derives from a girl under 10 years old in good health and CMV-seropositive. The J gene is TRBJ2-7, the V gene TRBV6-1, with D maybe TRBD2 (6 bases). The sample was PBMCs. The CDR3 protein is CASSEIGRQYF. The CDR3 DNA follows: TGTGCCAGCAGTGAAATCGGGAGGCAGTACTTC.